The 23 T cell receptor beta chains presented below share a single source sample, sequenced in a study of cytomegalovirus exposure and HLA in healthy donors. Use of 60 Vbeta and 13 Jbeta primers characterized the PCR. Measured with immunoSEQ multiplex PCR; TCRdb has only the in-frame clones, and not every one. This sample has around 100,000 clones, with around 84% found just once. Sequencing was carried out using PBMCs. The receptor source for this set is a man aged 25 to 40 in good health and CMV-seropositive.

The CDR3 nucleotides are TGTGCCAGCAGCTTTCTCGAGAGGGCTGAAGCTTTCTTT. It yields the protein CASSFLERAEAFF. V and J are TRBV7-3 and TRBJ1-1; no reliable D call. The CDR3 is 13 residues long. Trimming cost V 3 bases and J 6 bases, with 11 bases left between them. The germline V gene encodes CDR1 SGHTA and CDR2 FQGTGA.

The chain recombines TRBV11-3 with TRBJ2-1, with TRBD2 identical over 10 bases. Germline V gene data show CDR1 as SGHNT and CDR2 as YENEEA. The CDR3 contains 17 residues. V was clipped by 5 bases and J by 4 bases; unmatched bases: 11. The CDR3 coding sequence is TGTGCCAGCAGCAACCGCGCTTCTAGCGGGGGATACAATGAGCAGTTCTTC. This sequence encodes CASSNRASSGGYNEQFF.

This clone was counted only a few times. V gene TRBV14 combines with J gene TRBJ2-1; no clear D. Trimming took 1 base from V and 12 from J, leaving 7 bases between them. The CDR3 is 11 amino acids. Germline V gene sequence: CDR1 SGHDN, CDR2 FVKESK. CDR3 sequence reads: CASSQGHAQFF. The CDR3 nucleotides read TGTGCCAGCAGCCAAGGACACGCGCAGTTCTTC.

The V and J genes are TRBV9 and TRBJ2-1, with D tentatively TRBD2 (6 bases). This CDR3 is built from 16 residues. With 3 bases removed from V and 6 bases from J, the gap between germline ends came to 19 bases. The germline V gene has CDR1 SGDLS and CDR2 YYNGEE. CDR3 nucleotide sequence: TGTGCCAGCAGCGCCCGCGGGGCGGAAGGTGGCAATGAGCAGTTCTTC. Protein sequence: CASSARGAEGGNEQFF.

The chain uses TRBV11-2 and TRBJ2-3; the D gene is possibly TRBD2 (6 bases). The CDR3 is 13 amino acids. The germline CDR1 and CDR2 sequences are SGHAT and FQNNGV. The V end was cut by 3 bases, the J end by 8 bases, with 12 bases between. The CDR3 region is CASSFQGGGTQYF. In DNA, the CDR3 is TGTGCCAGCAGCTTTCAGGGAGGAGGTACGCAGTATTTT. Filled out from reference TRBV11-2 and TRBJ2-3, the complete variable domain reads EAGVAQSPRYKIIEKRQSVAFWCNPISGHATLYWYQQILGQGPKLLIQFQNNGVVDDSQLPKDRFSAERLKGVDSTLKIQPAKLEDSAVYLCASSFQGGGTQYFGPGTRLTVL.

This chain links TRBV30 with TRBJ1-1, with D maybe TRBD1 (5 bases). This CDR3 region has 17 residues. Germline CDR1 is GTSNPN and CDR2 is SVGIG (reference sequence). Trimming shortened V by 3 bases and J by 1 base, and 21 bases separated the two germline ends. The CDR3 protein is CAWSTLKTEYRNTEAFF. The CDR3 DNA follows: TGTGCCTGGAGCACTCTTAAGACAGAGTATAGGAACACTGAAGCTTTCTTT. The variable domain in full, completed from reference TRBV30 and TRBJ1-1, reads SQTIHQWPATLVQPVGSPLSLECTVEGTSNPNLYWYRQAAGRGLQLLFYSVGIGQISSEVPQNLSASRPQDRQFILSSKKLLLSDSGFYLCAWSTLKTEYRNTEAFFGQGTRLTVV.

CDR3 amino acids: CASSLDQGSEQYF. CDR3 in DNA: TGTGCCAGCAGCTTGGATCAGGGATCCGAGCAGTACTTC. This sequence joins TRBV5-4 and TRBJ2-7, with D possibly matching TRBD1 (5 bases). Trimming removed 0 bases from V and 6 bases from J, with 10 bases in between. Germline loops: CDR1 SGHNT, CDR2 YYREEE (reference sequence). The CDR3 is made up of 13 amino acids.

The V gene is TRBV30, the J gene TRBJ2-5; 14 nucleotides match TRBD2. The V segment lost 2 bases and the J segment 1 base; nucleotides outside the gene matches: 9. Germline V gives CDR1 GTSNPN, CDR2 SVGIG (reference sequence). This CDR3 has 18 residues. CDR3 sequence: CAWSFPGTSGGLQETQYF. The CDR3, as DNA: TGTGCCTGGAGTTTCCCCGGGACTAGCGGGGGTCTCCAAGAGACCCAGTACTTC.

This clone was counted once. The chain carries TRBV11-2 and TRBJ1-6; D is unresolved. V was trimmed by 2 bases and J by 17 bases, leaving 16 bases between them. Germline values: CDR1 SGHAT, CDR2 FQNNGV. The length of the CDR3 is 13 residues. The CDR3 region is CASSLLPSGHIHF. CDR3 DNA sequence: TGTGCCAGCAGCTTATTGCCCAGCGGCCATATCCACTTT.

This clone showed up just a few times. The chain has TRBV6-1 and TRBJ2-1; D gene uncertain. The ends were cut back, 10 bases at V and 1 base at J, with 17 bases in the middle. Germline lookup yields CDR1 MNHNS and CDR2 SASEGT. The CDR3 totals 15 residues. The CDR3, as DNA: TGTGCCACCACCGCCCGGGTCATATCCTACAATGAGCAGTTCTTC. Its translation is CATTARVISYNEQFF.

The genes are TRBV19 and TRBJ1-6; D is ambiguous. Germline V lookup: CDR1 LNHDA, CDR2 SQIVND (reference sequence). Trimming shortened V by 3 bases and J by 10 bases, and 10 bases separated the two germline ends. The CDR3 totals 13 residues. In DNA, the CDR3 is TGTGCCAGTAGTATTAGCGAGTACTCACCCCTCCACTTT. Translated: CASSISEYSPLHF.

The V call is TRBV2, the J call TRBJ2-5; 7 nucleotides align to TRBD1. This CDR3 region has 14 residues. J gave up 1 base and V 6 bases, and 5 bases lay outside the gene matches. Germline-derived CDR1 and CDR2 are SNHLY and FYNNEI. CDR3 amino acids: CASSKQGPQETQYF. The DNA of the CDR3 is TGTGCCAGCAGCAAACAGGGGCCCCAAGAGACCCAGTACTTC.

The V call is TRBV18, the J call TRBJ2-5; D gene unclear. CDR3 length: 15 amino acids. With 5 bases removed from V and 2 bases from J, the gap between germline ends came to 15 bases. CDR1 is KGHSH, CDR2 LQKENI, per germline. As DNA, the CDR3 is TGTGCCAGCTCAATACAAGTGCTGGCTCAAGAGACCCAGTACTTC. Its protein is CASSIQVLAQETQYF. The full variable domain, its missing parts supplied by reference TRBV18 and TRBJ2-5, is NAGVMQNPRHLVRRRGQEARLRCSPMKGHSHVYWYRQLPEEGLKFMVYLQKENIIDESGMPKERFSAEFPKEGPSILRIQQVVRGDSAAYFCASSIQVLAQETQYFGPGTRLLVL.

This rearrangement joins TRBV27 to TRBJ2-7; 7 bases are a match to TRBD1. The CDR3 is 14 residues long. Germline values: CDR1 MNHEY, CDR2 SMNVEV (reference sequence). V trimming: 2 bases; J trimming: 2 bases; junction bases outside the gene matches: 3. The CDR3 spells CASSLGTVAYEQYF. CDR3 nucleotide sequence: TGTGCCAGCAGTTTAGGGACAGTCGCCTACGAGCAGTACTTC.

The chain has TRBV10-3 and TRBJ2-7; D might be TRBD2 (6 bases). From germline, CDR1 is ENHRY and CDR2 SYGVKD. Trimming removed 0 bases at V and 6 bases at J, with 9 bases between. The CDR3 loop spans 13 amino acids. The CDR3 loop reads CAISESEGGEQYF. CDR3 DNA: TGTGCCATCAGTGAGTCGGAGGGTGGCGAGCAGTACTTC.

The chain links TRBV19 to TRBJ1-2; D is unclear. The CDR3 totals 16 residues. Deletions cut 4 bases from V and 4 bases from J, with 19 bases between. Germline V gives CDR1 LNHDA, CDR2 SQIVND (reference sequence). The CDR3 spells CASSTLNQLSGYGYTF. As DNA, the CDR3 is TGTGCCAGTAGTACGCTAAACCAGCTTTCGGGCTATGGCTACACCTTC.

The rearrangement links TRBV4-1 to TRBJ2-5; D remains ambiguous. CDR3 length: 14 amino acids. The V end was cut by 1 base, the J end by 2 bases, with 8 bases between. CDR1 and CDR2 (germline): MGHRA, YSYEKL. This CDR3 is CASSQAYAQETQYF. The CDR3 DNA sequence: TGCGCCAGCAGCCAAGCCTACGCTCAAGAGACCCAGTACTTC.

The chain joins TRBV2 to TRBJ2-1; D perhaps matches TRBD2 (6 bases). Germline assignment: CDR1 SNHLY and CDR2 FYNNEI. The CDR3 has 15 residues. The ends were cut back, 3 bases at V and 5 bases at J, with 14 bases in the middle. Written as DNA, the CDR3 is TGTGCCAGCAGTGATCGGCTAGCGCAGAACAATGAGCAGTTCTTC. It is translated as CASSDRLAQNNEQFF.

The chain employs TRBV19 and TRBJ2-2, with no clear D. CDR1 and CDR2 (germline): LNHDA, SQIVND (reference sequence). This CDR3 has 15 residues. CDR3 bases: TGTGCTACCAAAGCCCGTCTAGCGAACACCGGGGAGCTGTTTTTT. It translates to CATKARLANTGELFF.

The sample holds one count of this clone. The chain has TRBV27 and TRBJ1-5, with 8 nucleotides matching TRBD1. CDR3 length: 20 residues. Trimming removed 8 bases from V and 2 bases from J; junction bases left unmatched: 23. Germline CDR1 reads MNHEY; CDR2 reads SMNVEV (reference sequence). The CDR3 region is CASPLDVITVDRAGNQPQHF. The CDR3 region has the DNA TGTGCCAGCCCACTCGACGTAATAACGGTGGACAGGGCGGGCAATCAGCCCCAGCATTTT.

The V gene is TRBV7-2, the J gene TRBJ2-6; a weak D match, TRBD2 (7 bases). Per germline, CDR1 SGHTA and CDR2 FQGNSA. The CDR3 loop spans 16 amino acids. Trimming cost V 2 bases and J 4 bases, with 12 bases left between them. The CDR3 is CASSLLGGAGANVLTF. For the CDR3, the DNA is TGTGCCAGCAGCTTACTAGGGGGGGCCGGGGCCAACGTCCTGACTTTC.

This rearrangement joins TRBV5-1 to TRBJ1-1, with 7 bases matching TRBD1. The CDR3 runs to 17 residues. J was trimmed by 0 bases and V by 3 bases; bases with no gene match: 11. Germline CDR1 reads SGHRS; CDR2 reads YFSETQ. The CDR3 here is CASSYRQGRVLNTEAFF. CDR3 nucleotide sequence: TGCGCCAGCAGCTACCGACAGGGTAGAGTTTTGAACACTGAAGCTTTCTTT.

The rearrangement joins TRBV6-1 to TRBJ2-7; 9 bases map to TRBD1. Germline V lookup: CDR1 MNHNS, CDR2 SASEGT. The CDR3 is 13 residues long. After removal of 10 bases from V and 6 bases from J, the junction contained 10 bases not matched to a gene. CDR3 in amino acids: CATKDRGTREQYV. Written as DNA, the CDR3 is TGTGCCACCAAGGACAGGGGTACTCGCGAGCAGTACGTC.